Given below is one T cell receptor beta chain in context. Germline V lookup: CDR1 SGHNT, CDR2 YYREEE (reference sequence). V lost 4 bases to trimming and J lost 0 bases, with 12 bases between them. The CDR3 loop spans 15 amino acids. Source study methods: Junction-only sequences without quality scores came from ImmunoSEQ, so filtering differed. Repertoires were generated with immunoSEQ multiplex PCR, while TCRdb's copy carries only in-frame clones and drops some. That table gives V, J and clone size, and the DNA gave D and trimming. The data hold about 2.4 million clones, with around 90% observed a single time. This specimen belongs to a study of shared clonotypes between healthy human individuals.

Sample: naive CD4+ T cells sorted from blood. Noted subset: CD45RA+ positively selected. V usage is TRBV5-4 and J usage is TRBJ2-3, with D perhaps being TRBD1 or TRBD2 (5 bases each). The receptor was derived from a young man in good health. The CDR3 coding sequence is TGTGCCAGCAGCCCTGGGGGTCTTAGCACAGATACGCAGTATTTT. This translates into CASSPGGLSTDTQYF. Variable domain in full (rest from reference TRBV5-4 and TRBJ2-3): ETGVTQSPTHLIKTRGQQVTLRCSSQSGHNTVSWYQQALGQGPQFIFQYYREEENGRGNFPPRFSGLQFPNYSSELNVNALELDDSALYLCASSPGGLSTDTQYFGPGTRLTVL.